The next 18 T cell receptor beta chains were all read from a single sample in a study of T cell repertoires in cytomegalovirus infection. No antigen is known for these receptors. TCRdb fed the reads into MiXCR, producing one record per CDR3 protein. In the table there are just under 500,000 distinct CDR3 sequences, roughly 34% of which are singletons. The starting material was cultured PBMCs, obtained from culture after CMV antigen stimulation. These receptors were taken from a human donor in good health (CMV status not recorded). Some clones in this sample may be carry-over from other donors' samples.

The CDR3 bases are TGTGCCAGTAAATCCGGGACAGGGAAAGACTACGAGCAGTACTTC. Translating it yields CASKSGTGKDYEQYF. This rearrangement joins TRBV19 to TRBJ2-7; 9 nucleotides align to TRBD1. The CDR3 is 15 amino acids. Germline V gene lookup returns CDR1 LNHDA and CDR2 SQIVND (reference sequence). V shed 7 bases, J shed 3 bases, and the junction held 10 bases outside the gene matches. Full variable domain (rest looked up from reference TRBV19 and TRBJ2-7): DGGITQSPKYLFRKEGQNVTLSCEQNLNHDAMYWYRQDPGQGLRLIYYSQIVNDFQKGDIAEGYSVSREKKESFPLTVTSAQKNPTAFYLCASKSGTGKDYEQYFGPGTRLTVT.

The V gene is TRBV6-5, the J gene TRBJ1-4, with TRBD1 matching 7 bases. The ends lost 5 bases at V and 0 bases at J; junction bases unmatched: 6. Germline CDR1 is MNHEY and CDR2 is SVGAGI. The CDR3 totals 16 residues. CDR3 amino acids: CASSPQGGSTNEKLFF. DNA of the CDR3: TGTGCCAGCAGTCCCCAGGGGGGATCAACTAATGAAAAACTGTTTTTT.

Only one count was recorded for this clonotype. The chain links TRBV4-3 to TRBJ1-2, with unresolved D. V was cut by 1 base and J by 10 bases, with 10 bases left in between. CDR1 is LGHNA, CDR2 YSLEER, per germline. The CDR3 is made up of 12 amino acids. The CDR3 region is CASSQGGQYYTF. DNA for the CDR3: TGCGCCAGCAGCCAAGGAGGCCAGTACTACACCTTC.

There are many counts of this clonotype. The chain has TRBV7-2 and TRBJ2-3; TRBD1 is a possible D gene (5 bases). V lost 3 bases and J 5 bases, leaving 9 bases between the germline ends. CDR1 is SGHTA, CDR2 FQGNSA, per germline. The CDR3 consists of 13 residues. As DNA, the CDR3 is TGTGCCAGCAGCTTTAACCAGGGAGATACGCAGTATTTT. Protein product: CASSFNQGDTQYF.

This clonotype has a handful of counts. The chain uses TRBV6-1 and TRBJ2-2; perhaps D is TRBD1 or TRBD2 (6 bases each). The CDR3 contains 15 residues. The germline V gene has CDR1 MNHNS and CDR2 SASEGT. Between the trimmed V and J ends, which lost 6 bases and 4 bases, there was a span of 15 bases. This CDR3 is CASRRSGGGTGELFF. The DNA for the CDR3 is TGTGCCAGCAGACGGAGCGGAGGGGGCACCGGGGAGCTGTTTTTT.

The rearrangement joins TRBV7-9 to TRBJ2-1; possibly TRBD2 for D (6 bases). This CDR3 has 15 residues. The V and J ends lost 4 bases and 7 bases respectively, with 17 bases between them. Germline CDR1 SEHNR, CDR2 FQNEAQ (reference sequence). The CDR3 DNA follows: TGTGCCAGCAGCTCCAGACTAGTGGTCGGGAATGAGCAGTTCTTC. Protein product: CASSSRLVVGNEQFF.

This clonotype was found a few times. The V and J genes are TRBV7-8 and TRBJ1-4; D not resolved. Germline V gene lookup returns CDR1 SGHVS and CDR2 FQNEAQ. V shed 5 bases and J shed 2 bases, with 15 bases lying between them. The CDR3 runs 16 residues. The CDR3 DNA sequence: TGTGCCAGCAGCCAGTGGCCCCTCAGGACTAATGAAAAACTGTTTTTT. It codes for CASSQWPLRTNEKLFF.

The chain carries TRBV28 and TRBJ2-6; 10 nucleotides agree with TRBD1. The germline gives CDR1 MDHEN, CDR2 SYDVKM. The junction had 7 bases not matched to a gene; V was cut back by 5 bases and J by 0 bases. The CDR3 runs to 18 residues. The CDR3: CASSIPGQGLSGANVLTF. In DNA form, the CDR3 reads TGTGCCAGCAGTATCCCGGGACAGGGGCTCTCTGGGGCCAACGTCCTGACTTTC.

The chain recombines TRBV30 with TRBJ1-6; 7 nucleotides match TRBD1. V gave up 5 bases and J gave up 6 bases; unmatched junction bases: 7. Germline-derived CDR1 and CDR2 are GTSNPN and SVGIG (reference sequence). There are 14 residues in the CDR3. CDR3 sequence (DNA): TGTGCCTGGGGGACAGCTGGATCTAATTCACCCCTCCACTTT. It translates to CAWGTAGSNSPLHF.

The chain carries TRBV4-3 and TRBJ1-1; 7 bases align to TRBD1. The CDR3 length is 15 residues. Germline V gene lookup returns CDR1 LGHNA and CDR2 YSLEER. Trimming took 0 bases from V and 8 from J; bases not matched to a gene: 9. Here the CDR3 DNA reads TGCGCCAGCAGCCAAGATAGGAACGGACAGGAGGAAGCTTTCTTT. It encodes CASSQDRNGQEEAFF.

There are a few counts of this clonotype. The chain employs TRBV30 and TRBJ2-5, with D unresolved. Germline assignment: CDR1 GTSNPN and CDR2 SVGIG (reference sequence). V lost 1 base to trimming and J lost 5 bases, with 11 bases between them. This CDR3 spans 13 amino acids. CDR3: CAWSEGPRETQYF. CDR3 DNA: TGTGCCTGGAGTGAGGGCCCCCGCGAGACCCAGTACTTC.

The CDR3 DNA follows: TGCGCCAGCAGCCAAGATTGGTCGGATACGCAGTATTTT. Translated, it gives CASSQDWSDTQYF. The chain recombines TRBV4-1 with TRBJ2-3; the D is unclear. V was shortened by 0 bases and J by 6 bases, with 7 bases between the two germline ends. Looked up from germline, CDR1 is MGHRA and CDR2 is YSYEKL. CDR3 length equals 13 residues.

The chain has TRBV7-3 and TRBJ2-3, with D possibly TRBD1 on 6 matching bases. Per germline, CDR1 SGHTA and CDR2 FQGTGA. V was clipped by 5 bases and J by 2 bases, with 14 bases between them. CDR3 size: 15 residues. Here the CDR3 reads CASSAQGLPTDTQYF. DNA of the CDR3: TGTGCCAGCAGCGCGCAGGGGCTCCCCACAGATACGCAGTATTTT.

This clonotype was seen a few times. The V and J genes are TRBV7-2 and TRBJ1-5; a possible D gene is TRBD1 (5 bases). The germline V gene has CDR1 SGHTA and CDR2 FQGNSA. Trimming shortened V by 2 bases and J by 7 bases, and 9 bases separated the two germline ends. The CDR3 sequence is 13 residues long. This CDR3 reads CASSLTPGQPQHF. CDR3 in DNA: TGTGCCAGCAGCTTAACTCCAGGGCAGCCCCAGCATTTT.

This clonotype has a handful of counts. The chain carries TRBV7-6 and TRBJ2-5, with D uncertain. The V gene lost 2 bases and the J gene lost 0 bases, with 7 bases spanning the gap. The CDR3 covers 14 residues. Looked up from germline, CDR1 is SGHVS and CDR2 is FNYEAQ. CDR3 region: CASSLPLNQETQYF. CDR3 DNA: TGTGCCAGCAGCTTACCCCTTAACCAAGAGACCCAGTACTTC.

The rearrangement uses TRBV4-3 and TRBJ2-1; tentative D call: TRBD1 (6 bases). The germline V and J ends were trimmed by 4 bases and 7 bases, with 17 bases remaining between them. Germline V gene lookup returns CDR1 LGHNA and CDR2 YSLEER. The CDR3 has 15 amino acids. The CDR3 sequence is CASSRTAGVGNEQFF. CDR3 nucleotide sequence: TGCGCCAGCAGCCGCACTGCAGGGGTCGGGAATGAGCAGTTCTTC.

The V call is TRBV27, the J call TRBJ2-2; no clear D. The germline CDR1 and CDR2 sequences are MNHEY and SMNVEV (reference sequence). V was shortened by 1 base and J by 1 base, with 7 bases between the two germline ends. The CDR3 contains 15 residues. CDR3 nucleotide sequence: TGTGCCAGCAGTTTATTTGCGCAGAACACCGGGGAGCTGTTTTTT. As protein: CASSLFAQNTGELFF.

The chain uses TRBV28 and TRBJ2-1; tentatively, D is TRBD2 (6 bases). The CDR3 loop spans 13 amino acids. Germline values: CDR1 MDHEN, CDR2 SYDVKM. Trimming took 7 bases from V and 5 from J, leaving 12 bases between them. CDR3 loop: CASISGGDNEQFF. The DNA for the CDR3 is TGTGCCAGCATTAGCGGTGGGGACAATGAGCAGTTCTTC.